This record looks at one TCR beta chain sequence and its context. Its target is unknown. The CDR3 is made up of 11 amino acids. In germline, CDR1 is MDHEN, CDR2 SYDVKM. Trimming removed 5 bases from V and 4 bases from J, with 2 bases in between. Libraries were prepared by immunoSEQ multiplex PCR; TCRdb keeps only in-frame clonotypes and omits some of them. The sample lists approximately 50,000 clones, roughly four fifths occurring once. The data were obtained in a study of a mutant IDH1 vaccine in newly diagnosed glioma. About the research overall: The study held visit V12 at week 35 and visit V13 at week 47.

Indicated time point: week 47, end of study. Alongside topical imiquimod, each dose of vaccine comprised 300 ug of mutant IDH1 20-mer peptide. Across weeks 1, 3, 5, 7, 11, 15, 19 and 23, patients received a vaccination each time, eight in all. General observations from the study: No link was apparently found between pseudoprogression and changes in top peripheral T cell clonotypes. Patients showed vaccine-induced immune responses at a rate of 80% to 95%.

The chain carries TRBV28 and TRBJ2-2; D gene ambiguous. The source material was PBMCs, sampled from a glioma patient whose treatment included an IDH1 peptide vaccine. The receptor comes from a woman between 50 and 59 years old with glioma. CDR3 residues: CASSRTGELFF. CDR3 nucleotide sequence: TGTGCCAGCAGTCGCACCGGGGAGCTGTTTTTT.